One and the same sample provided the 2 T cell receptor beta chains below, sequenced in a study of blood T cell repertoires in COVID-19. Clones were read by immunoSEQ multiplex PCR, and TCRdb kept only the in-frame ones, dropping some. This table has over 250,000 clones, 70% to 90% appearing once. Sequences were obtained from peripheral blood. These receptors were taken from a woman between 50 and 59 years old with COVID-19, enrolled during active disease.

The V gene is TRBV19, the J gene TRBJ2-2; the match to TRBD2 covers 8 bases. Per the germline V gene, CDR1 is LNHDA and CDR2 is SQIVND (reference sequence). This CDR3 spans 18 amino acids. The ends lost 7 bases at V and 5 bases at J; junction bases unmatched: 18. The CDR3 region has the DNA TGTGCCAGTACTACGGGACTAGTACGATCTTTTCCAACCGGGGAGCTGTTTTTT. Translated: CASTTGLVRSFPTGELFF.

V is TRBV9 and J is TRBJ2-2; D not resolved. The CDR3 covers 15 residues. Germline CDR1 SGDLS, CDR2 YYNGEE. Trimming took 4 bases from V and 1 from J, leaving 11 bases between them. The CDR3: CASSLTVMNTGELFF. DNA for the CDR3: TGTGCCAGCAGCCTCACAGTGATGAACACCGGGGAGCTGTTTTTT. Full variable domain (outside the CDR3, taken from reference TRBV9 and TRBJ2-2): DSGVTQTPKHLITATGQRVTLRCSPRSGDLSVYWYQQSLDQGLQFLIQYYNGEERAKGNILERFSAQQFPDLHSELNLSSLELGDSALYFCASSLTVMNTGELFFGEGSRLTVL.